The sequence of this TCR beta chain was determined in a study of T cells in Graves' hyperthyroidism and ophthalmopathy. Germline CDR1 reads KGHDR; CDR2 reads SFDVKD. V dropped 1 base and J dropped 7 bases, with 7 bases sitting between them. The CDR3 has 13 residues. Authors of the study amplified TCR beta CDR3 regions from RNA transcripts. HTBI primers were employed in a first-round RT-PCR of the TCR CDR3. TCRdb re-called the multiplex PCR reads through MiXCR, storing one row per CDR3 protein. The repertoire has 500,000 to 650,000 distinct CDR3 sequences, approximately 14% of them found once; the top ten carry around 13%. General study findings and limits: Ophthalmopathy stood apart from stable hyperthyroidism in a 13 V-J model.

As for this clonotype: What it binds is not known.

This sequence joins TRBV24-1 and TRBJ2-1; D is unclear. The sequence was obtained from a woman in her forties or fifties with Graves' ophthalmopathy. Sequenced sample: blood. The CDR3 sequence is CATSDFGENEQFF. The CDR3 DNA is TGTGCCACCAGTGATTTTGGCGAAAATGAGCAGTTCTTC.